The subject of this entry is one T cell receptor (beta chain). Its antigen is still unknown. Next came a second PCR, run for about 6 to 12 cycles, which used a sample-barcoded 5' primer along with a J-beta primer mix. TCRdb fed the 5' RACE reads into MiXCR, producing one record per CDR3 protein. This table has fewer than 1,200,000 distinct CDR3 sequences, less than 25% appearing once. The authors isolated at least 6 million PBMCs per sample. This record belongs to a study of blood T cells in healthy people across ages. The germline CDR1 and CDR2 sequences are MGHDK and SYGVNS. V lost 6 bases, J lost 2 bases, and 16 bases lay in between. The CDR3 sequence is 15 residues long. Notes on the study in general: The study found more naive CD4+ cells and higher diversity in long-lived than aged donors. In the absence of known donor CMV status, changes in expanded clonotypes were possibly confounded. A strong correlation was seen between TCR beta diversity and naive T cell percentage.

These same records also appear under a second study, on T cells of mothers and their children.

Sequenced input: blood. J is TRBJ2-5 and V is TRBV25-1; the D call may be TRBD1 or TRBD2 (6 bases each). This TCR came from a girl aged 2-9 years in good health. In nucleotides, the CDR3 is TGTGCCAGCAGCCCTTTCGGGGGCCGGCAAGAGACCCAGTACTTC. This codes for CASSPFGGRQETQYF.